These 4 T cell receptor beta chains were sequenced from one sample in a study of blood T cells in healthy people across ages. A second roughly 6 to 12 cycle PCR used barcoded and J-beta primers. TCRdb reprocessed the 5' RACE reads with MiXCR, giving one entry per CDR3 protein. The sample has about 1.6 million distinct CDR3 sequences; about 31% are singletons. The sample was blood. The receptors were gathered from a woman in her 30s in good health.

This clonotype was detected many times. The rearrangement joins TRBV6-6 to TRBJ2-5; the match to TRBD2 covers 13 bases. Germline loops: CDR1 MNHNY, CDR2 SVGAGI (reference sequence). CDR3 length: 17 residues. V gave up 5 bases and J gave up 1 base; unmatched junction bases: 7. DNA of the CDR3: TGTGCCAGCAGTCCCACGAGACTAGCGGGGGGCCAAGAGACCCAGTACTTC. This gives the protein CASSPTRLAGGQETQYF.

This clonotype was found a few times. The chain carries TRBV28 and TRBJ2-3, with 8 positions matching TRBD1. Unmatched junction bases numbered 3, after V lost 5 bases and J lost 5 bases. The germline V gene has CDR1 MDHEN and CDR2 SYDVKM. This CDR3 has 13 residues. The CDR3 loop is CASSIQGGDTQYF. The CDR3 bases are TGTGCCAGCAGTATACAGGGGGGAGATACGCAGTATTTT.

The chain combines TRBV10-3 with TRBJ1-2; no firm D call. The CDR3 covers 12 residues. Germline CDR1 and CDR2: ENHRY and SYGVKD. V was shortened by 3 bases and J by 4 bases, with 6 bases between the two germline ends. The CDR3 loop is CAISDGGYGYTF. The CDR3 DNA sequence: TGTGCCATCAGTGACGGCGGCTATGGCTACACCTTC.

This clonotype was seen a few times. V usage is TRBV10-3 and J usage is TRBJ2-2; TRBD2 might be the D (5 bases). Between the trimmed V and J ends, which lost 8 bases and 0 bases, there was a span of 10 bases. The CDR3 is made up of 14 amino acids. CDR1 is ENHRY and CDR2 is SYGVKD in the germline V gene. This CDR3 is CAIGSLTNTGELFF. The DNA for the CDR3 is TGTGCCATCGGGAGTCTAACGAACACCGGGGAGCTGTTTTTT.